Listed here is a single T cell receptor (beta chain). What it binds is not known. This CDR3 comprises 15 residues. V lost 6 bases to trimming and J lost 7 bases, with 19 bases between them. Germline V gives CDR1 MDHEN, CDR2 SYDVKM. This entry comes from a study of sequential checkpoint blockade in melanoma. Whole-study context: After nivolumab or ipilimumab alone, around 24 patients had week-13 rebiopsies.

Sequencing used immunoSEQ multiplex PCR; TCRdb keeps in-frame clones, though not all of them. There are about 21,000 clones in the sample; 27% occur only once, and under 8.5% lies in the top ten. Treatment: randomized to nivolumab then ipilimumab (arm A) or the reverse (arm B). The study, taken as a whole, reports: T-cell fraction and clonality followed PD-L1 and CD8+ counts, not mutational load.

V and J are TRBV28 and TRBJ1-5; D remains ambiguous. This TCR was sampled from a human donor with melanoma. The input for sequencing was tumor tissue (inferred from file names), taken from a patient given nivolumab and ipilimumab in sequence. This CDR3 is CASSPAGRRPQPQHF. CDR3 sequence (DNA): TGTGCCAGCAGCCCCGCGGGGAGGAGGCCGCAGCCCCAGCATTTT. Full variable domain (rest looked up from reference TRBV28 and TRBJ1-5): DVKVTQSSRYLVKRTGEKVFLECVQDMDHENMFWYRQDPGLGLRLIYFSYDVKMKEKGDIPEGYSVSREKKERFSLILESASTNQTSMYLCASSPAGRRPQPQHFGDGTRLSIL.